A single sample gave rise to the 24 T cell receptor beta chains below, sequenced in a study of blood T cell repertoires in COVID-19. Produced via immunoSEQ multiplex PCR; TCRdb's table is partial and in-frame only. The table shows approximately 90,000 clones, with more than 75% occurring only once. Source material: peripheral blood. The receptors shown here come from a human donor in a cohort sampled during active COVID-19.

This sequence joins TRBV9 and TRBJ2-1; TRBD2 matches 8 bases. The CDR3 consists of 15 residues. Germline-derived CDR1 and CDR2 are SGDLS and YYNGEE. Losses at the gene ends were 0 bases for V and 5 bases for J; bases not matched to a gene: 4. The CDR3: CASSVDPAGDNEQFF. The CDR3 nucleotides read TGTGCCAGCAGCGTAGATCCAGCGGGGGACAATGAGCAGTTCTTC.

This clone occurred a few times. This chain connects TRBV2 to TRBJ1-6; 7 nucleotides agree with TRBD1. This CDR3 region has 14 residues. Germline trimming cut 6 bases from V and 7 bases from J; bases unmatched to any gene: 6. The germline V gene has CDR1 SNHLY and CDR2 FYNNEI. This chain's CDR3 is CASSSGTVNSPLHF. The CDR3 bases are TGTGCCAGCAGCTCCGGGACAGTCAATTCACCCCTCCACTTT.

J is TRBJ1-4 and V is TRBV23-1; D remains unclear. TRBV23-1 is designated an ORF whose function remains uncertain. The CDR3 consists of 15 residues. V was shortened by 4 bases and J by 0 bases, with 9 bases between the two germline ends. CDR3 bases: TGCGCCAGCAGTCGCAGACACGCAACTAATGAAAAACTGTTTTTT. This codes for CASSRRHATNEKLFF.

The chain has TRBV12-2 and TRBJ1-2; the table names TRBD1, a call not compared with the DNA. TRBV12-2 corresponds to a pseudogene. The CDR3 loop spans 14 amino acids. CDR3 region: CASRLVAGNYGYTF. The CDR3 DNA reads TGTGCAAGTCGCTTAGTGGCAGGGAACTATGGCTACACCTTC.

The CDR3 bases are TGTGCCAGCAGCCAAGCCAGCGGGAGTCCCGGGGAGCTGTTTTTT. It yields the protein CASSQASGSPGELFF. V gene TRBV3-1 (or the pseudogene TRBV3-2) combines with J gene TRBJ2-2, with 8 bases that match TRBD2. The germline gives CDR1 LGHDT, CDR2 YNNKEL (reference sequence). This CDR3 has 15 amino acids. Unmatched junction bases numbered 4, after V lost 1 base and J lost 6 bases.

This rearrangement joins TRBV7-9 to TRBJ1-4; D remains ambiguous. The CDR3 runs 13 residues. CDR1 SEHNR and CDR2 FQNEAQ come from the germline V gene (reference sequence). V lost 0 bases and J lost 11, with 10 bases in between. The CDR3 reads CASSLAATDKLFF. Written as DNA, the CDR3 is TGTGCCAGCAGCTTAGCCGCTACAGATAAACTGTTTTTT.

In this sample, this clone turned up a few times. The rearrangement joins TRBV10-3 to TRBJ2-7, with a tentative D call TRBD1 (6 bases). CDR3 size: 13 residues. Germline V gives CDR1 ENHRY, CDR2 SYGVKD. Trimming took 4 bases from V and 4 from J, leaving 11 bases between them. The CDR3 protein is CAISAGRGYEQYF. CDR3 in DNA: TGTGCCATCAGTGCGGGCAGGGGATACGAGCAGTACTTC.

The V and J genes are TRBV10-3 and TRBJ2-1; tentatively, D is TRBD2 (7 bases). Germline assignment: CDR1 ENHRY and CDR2 SYGVKD. With 0 bases removed from V and 5 bases from J, the gap between germline ends came to 14 bases. The CDR3 covers 16 residues. The CDR3 sequence is CAISESGAGANNEQFF. For the CDR3, the DNA is TGTGCCATCAGTGAGTCGGGGGCGGGAGCCAACAATGAGCAGTTCTTC.

This CDR3 is CASSVGTGAFIDTQYF. CDR3 in DNA: TGTGCCAGCAGCGTAGGTACGGGAGCTTTTATAGATACGCAGTATTTT. The rearrangement joins TRBV9 to TRBJ2-3; maybe TRBD2 (6 bases). Between the trimmed V and J ends, which lost 0 bases and 5 bases, there was a span of 16 bases. CDR3 length equals 16 residues. The germline gives CDR1 SGDLS, CDR2 YYNGEE.

The rearrangement links TRBV5-5 to TRBJ2-7; 8 bases are shared with TRBD2. Germline V gene lookup returns CDR1 SGHKS and CDR2 YYEKEE (reference sequence). The CDR3 sequence is 16 residues long. V lost 6 bases to trimming and J lost 1 base; unmatched junction nucleotides: 12. DNA of the CDR3: TGTGCCAGCACTATCGGGGTAGCGGGATTATCCTACGAGCAGTACTTC. As protein: CASTIGVAGLSYEQYF. The whole variable domain, filled in from reference TRBV5-5 and TRBJ2-7, reads DAGVTQSPTHLIKTRGQQVTLRCSPISGHKSVSWYQQVLGQGPQFIFQYYEKEERGRGNFPDRFSARQFPNYSSELNVNALLLGDSALYLCASTIGVAGLSYEQYFGPGTRLTVT.

The chain combines TRBV5-1 with TRBJ1-5; the D gene is possibly TRBD1 (6 bases). Trimming removed 1 base from V and 6 bases from J, with 14 bases in between. This CDR3 region has 15 residues. Germline CDR1 reads SGHRS; CDR2 reads YFSETQ. CDR3 sequence reads: CASSLSGGAGQPQHF. The CDR3 DNA sequence: TGCGCCAGCAGCTTGAGTGGGGGGGCGGGTCAGCCCCAGCATTTT.

Only a few counts were recorded for this clone. The chain recombines TRBV5-1 with TRBJ1-1; TRBD1 is a possible D gene (6 bases). The CDR3 length is 14 residues. The germline gives CDR1 SGHRS, CDR2 YFSETQ. The V gene lost 2 bases and the J gene lost 5 bases, with 13 bases spanning the gap. CDR3 amino acids: CASSFTGPETEAFF. Written as DNA, the CDR3 is TGCGCCAGCAGCTTTACAGGGCCGGAAACTGAAGCTTTCTTT.

The chain recombines TRBV28 with TRBJ2-5; D may be TRBD1 (6 bases). Between the trimmed V and J ends, which lost 2 bases and 2 bases, there was a span of 18 bases. Germline CDR1 MDHEN, CDR2 SYDVKM. The CDR3 spans 17 residues. This CDR3 is CASSLNPAPGTQETQYF. CDR3 nucleotides: TGTGCCAGCAGTTTAAACCCCGCCCCAGGGACACAAGAGACCCAGTACTTC.

This chain uses TRBV28 with TRBJ2-3; D might be TRBD1 (6 bases). Germline CDR1 is MDHEN and CDR2 is SYDVKM. The germline V and J ends were trimmed by 4 bases and 0 bases, with 14 bases remaining between them. The CDR3 totals 16 residues. The CDR3 sequence: CASSSPGTKSTDTQYF. As DNA, the CDR3 is TGTGCCAGCAGTTCTCCCGGGACAAAGAGCACAGATACGCAGTATTTT.

The chain uses TRBV15 and TRBJ2-3, with TRBD2 identical over 7 bases. This CDR3 contains 17 residues. The junction had 8 bases not matched to a gene; V was cut back by 0 bases and J by 2 bases. Per germline, CDR1 LNHNV and CDR2 YYDKDF (reference sequence). The CDR3 nucleotides are TGTGCCACCAGCAGAGACGGGCCGGGGAGGGTCACAGATACGCAGTATTTT. Amino acid sequence: CATSRDGPGRVTDTQYF. Using reference TRBV15 and TRBJ2-3 for the parts outside the CDR3, the full variable domain is DAMVIQNPRYQVTQFGKPVTLSCSQTLNHNVMYWYQQKSSQAPKLLFHYYDKDFNNEADTPDNFQSRRPNTSFCFLDIRSPGLGDTAMYLCATSRDGPGRVTDTQYFGPGTRLTVL.

This clone has just a few counts. The chain employs TRBV6-2 or TRBV6-3 and TRBJ2-1, with 12 bases that match TRBD2. V shed 5 bases, J shed 8 bases, and the junction held 13 bases outside the gene matches. CDR1 and CDR2 (germline): MNHEY, SVGEGT. The length of the CDR3 is 17 residues. CDR3 in DNA: TGTGCCAGCAGTCTCCGGCCTAGCGGGAGGGCCAACGATGAGCAGTTCTTC. Protein sequence: CASSLRPSGRANDEQFF.

This chain uses TRBV25-1 with TRBJ2-7; D is unresolved. From germline, CDR1 is MGHDK and CDR2 SYGVNS. The CDR3 loop spans 13 amino acids. V was pared by 6 bases and J by 3 bases, with 12 bases between. CDR3 region: CASRLGGSYEQYF. The DNA of the CDR3 is TGTGCCAGCAGACTCGGCGGAAGCTACGAGCAGTACTTC.

The chain carries TRBV19 and TRBJ2-2, with D perhaps TRBD1 (6 bases). V lost 1 base to trimming and J lost 6 bases, with 18 bases between them. There are 17 residues in the CDR3. Germline V gives CDR1 LNHDA, CDR2 SQIVND (reference sequence). The DNA of the CDR3 is TGTGCCAGTAGTATAGGTCAGCGAACCGGGACACCCGGGGAGCTGTTTTTT. Amino acid sequence: CASSIGQRTGTPGELFF.

The V gene is TRBV19, the J gene TRBJ2-7; 11 nucleotides agree with TRBD1. In germline, CDR1 is LNHDA, CDR2 SQIVND (reference sequence). The CDR3 sequence is 16 residues long. The V and J ends lost 3 bases and 5 bases, in that order; junction bases with no gene match: 9. DNA of the CDR3: TGTGCCAGTAGTATTTGGACAGGGGGCGAGAAAAACGAGCAGTACTTC. Protein sequence: CASSIWTGGEKNEQYF.

V is TRBV28 and J is TRBJ1-5; possibly TRBD1 for D (6 bases). Germline loops: CDR1 MDHEN, CDR2 SYDVKM. Trimming took off 5 bases at V and 1 base at J, with 15 bases between the two ends. This CDR3 has 16 residues. The CDR3 DNA reads TGTGCCAGCAGTCTTAACAGGGCCCCAAGCAATCAGCCCCAGCATTTT. Its protein is CASSLNRAPSNQPQHF.

The CDR3 loop reads CASSPPGRAPDTQYF. CDR3 coding DNA: TGTGCCAGCTCACCCCCCGGGAGGGCCCCAGATACGCAGTATTTT. This chain joins TRBV18 and TRBJ2-3; 8 nucleotides agree with TRBD2. Germline assignment: CDR1 KGHSH and CDR2 LQKENI. There are 15 residues in the CDR3. The junction had 6 bases not matched to a gene; V was cut back by 3 bases and J by 4 bases.

The CDR3 DNA sequence: TGTGCCAGCAGCGCCACAGGGGATCCCTCTGGGGCCAACGTCCTGACTTTC. Its protein is CASSATGDPSGANVLTF. V and J are TRBV9 and TRBJ2-6, with 7 bases aligning to TRBD1. The CDR3 is made up of 17 amino acids. Trimming at V came to 3 bases and at J to 0 bases, leaving 6 bases not matched to a gene. Per germline, CDR1 SGDLS and CDR2 YYNGEE. Drawing the rest from reference TRBV9 and TRBJ2-6, the complete variable domain is DSGVTQTPKHLITATGQRVTLRCSPRSGDLSVYWYQQSLDQGLQFLIQYYNGEERAKGNILERFSAQQFPDLHSELNLSSLELGDSALYFCASSATGDPSGANVLTFGAGSRLTVL.

The chain joins TRBV7-3 to TRBJ1-1, with 10 bases identical to TRBD1. Germline CDR1 reads SGHTA; CDR2 reads FQGTGA. The V and J ends lost 6 bases and 2 bases, in that order; junction bases with no gene match: 3. This CDR3 spans 14 amino acids. The CDR3 nucleotides are TGTGCCAGCAGTCGACAGGGGGCAAACACTGAAGCTTTCTTT. Residues: CASSRQGANTEAFF.

This chain links TRBV28 with TRBJ1-2; 8 bases are a match to TRBD1. CDR1 is MDHEN and CDR2 is SYDVKM in the germline V gene. The J segment lost 5 bases and the V segment lost 6 bases, leaving 8 bases of the junction unmatched. The CDR3 is 14 amino acids. The CDR3 DNA reads TGTGCCAGCAGAGTGAGGGGACAGGCATATGGCTACACCTTC. Encoded protein: CASRVRGQAYGYTF.